What follows are 18 T cell receptor beta chains derived from one specimen sequenced in a study of shared clonotypes between healthy human individuals. Sequenced by immunoSEQ multiplex PCR; TCRdb stores in-frame clones only, minus some. Of 950,000 to 1,200,000 clones listed, approximately 77% were seen once; the top ten hold 0.85% to 1%. Sequencing input: memory CD4+ T cells from PBMCs. Specified subset: CD45RA-negative fraction. These receptor sequences come from a man in his late teens or twenties in good health. Some clones in this sample may be carry-over from other donors' samples.

This chain links TRBV7-8 with TRBJ2-7; no firm D call. The ends were cut back, 2 bases at V and 7 bases at J, with 9 bases in the middle. This CDR3 spans 12 amino acids. CDR1 and CDR2 from the germline V gene are SGHVS and FQNEAQ. This CDR3 reads CASSLSHWEQYF. DNA for the CDR3: TGTGCCAGCAGCTTATCCCACTGGGAGCAGTACTTC. The full variable domain, its missing parts supplied by reference TRBV7-8 and TRBJ2-7, is GAGVSQSPRYKVAKRGQDVALRCDPISGHVSLFWYQQALGQGPEFLTYFQNEAQLDKSGLPSDRFFAERPEGSVSTLKIQRTQQEDSAVYLCASSLSHWEQYFGPGTRLTVT.

The rearrangement links TRBV7-3 to TRBJ2-7, with 10 nucleotides matching TRBD2. The CDR3 extends over 13 amino acids. J gave up 6 bases and V 5 bases, and 4 bases lay outside the gene matches. Germline CDR1 is SGHTA and CDR2 is FQGTGA. CDR3 nucleotides: TGTGCCAGCAGCCTAGCGGGAGTATCCGAGCAGTACTTC. Protein: CASSLAGVSEQYF.

The chain recombines TRBV28 with TRBJ1-1, with 7 positions matching TRBD1. The CDR3 extends over 16 amino acids. V dropped 4 bases and J dropped 6; count of bases not matched to a gene: 14. Germline V gene data show CDR1 as MDHEN and CDR2 as SYDVKM. The CDR3 DNA reads as TGTGCCAGCAGTTCCCCAGAGCGGACAGGAAGGGCTGAAGCTTTCTTT. Translated: CASSSPERTGRAEAFF.

The chain carries TRBV4-1 and TRBJ2-5; either TRBD1 or TRBD2 may supply D (5 bases each). Germline assignment: CDR1 MGHRA and CDR2 YSYEKL. The CDR3 is 14 residues long. Trimming took 6 bases from V and 5 from J, leaving 16 bases between them. The CDR3 DNA is TGCGCCAGCAGTCTACCTTGGGGCGGGGAGACCCAGTACTTC. Translation gives CASSLPWGGETQYF.

This clone occurred a few times. The same CDR3 arises from other DNA sequences in this sample as well. The chain combines TRBV2 with TRBJ2-7, with D possibly called TRBD1 or TRBD2 (5 bases each). Trimming pared 6 bases from V and 4 bases from J, leaving 10 bases between. CDR1 and CDR2 from the germline V gene are SNHLY and FYNNEI. The CDR3 runs to 12 residues. In DNA, the CDR3 is TGTGCCAGCAGCAGGGACCCATACGAGCAGTACTTC. Amino acid sequence: CASSRDPYEQYF.

The rearrangement joins TRBV7-9 to TRBJ1-2, with a tentative D call TRBD1 (6 bases). The CDR3 loop spans 14 amino acids. CDR1 SEHNR and CDR2 FQNEAQ come from the germline V gene (reference sequence). Deletions cut 5 bases from V and 2 bases from J, with 12 bases between. This CDR3 is CASSPRGRNYGYTF. The CDR3 region has the DNA TGTGCCAGCAGCCCCCGGGGGCGAAACTATGGCTACACCTTC.

This chain links TRBV14 with TRBJ1-2; D may be TRBD1 (6 bases). The CDR3 contains 13 residues. Trimming cost V 4 bases and J 2 bases, with 8 bases left between them. Germline V CDR1 and CDR2: SGHDN, FVKESK. CDR3 nucleotide sequence: TGTGCCAGCAGCCTCGGACAGAACTATGGCTACACCTTC. This sequence encodes CASSLGQNYGYTF.

J is TRBJ1-5 and V is TRBV2, with 9 bases identical to TRBD1. Germline V gene lookup returns CDR1 SNHLY and CDR2 FYNNEI. This CDR3 has 15 residues. Trimming at V came to 3 bases and at J to 9 bases, leaving 9 bases not matched to a gene. This CDR3 reads CASSDDRGIFSPQHF. DNA of the CDR3: TGTGCCAGCAGTGACGACAGGGGGATTTTTTCGCCCCAGCATTTT. The complete variable domain, with remaining parts taken from reference TRBV2 and TRBJ1-5, reads EPEVTQTPSHQVTQMGQEVILRCVPISNHLYFYWYRQILGQKVEFLVSFYNNEISEKSEIFDDQFSVERPDGSNFTLKIRSTKLEDSAMYFCASSDDRGIFSPQHFGDGTRLSIL.

This clone appeared a single time. The chain uses TRBV5-7 and TRBJ1-2; weak D call: TRBD1 (5 bases). TRBV5-7 falls under the ORF class, with uncertain function. The CDR3 loop spans 16 amino acids. Trimming took off 4 bases at V and 2 bases at J, with 18 bases between the two ends. CDR3 region: CASSGVWGFRNYGYTF. The CDR3 DNA reads as TGTGCCAGCAGCGGGGTGTGGGGGTTTCGAAACTATGGCTACACCTTC.

The genes are TRBV7-9 and TRBJ1-2, with 10 bases that match TRBD1. The CDR3 runs to 15 residues. The germline gives CDR1 SEHNR, CDR2 FQNEAQ (reference sequence). V lost 5 bases, J lost 9 bases, and 12 bases stayed unmatched. The CDR3 nucleotides read TGTGCCAGCAGCCCTTCCCCGGGACAGGGGATTAGCTACACCTTC. Encoded protein: CASSPSPGQGISYTF. Together with reference TRBV7-9 and TRBJ1-2, the CDR3 gives the full variable domain: DTGVSQNPRHKITKRGQNVTFRCDPISEHNRLYWYRQTLGQGPEFLTYFQNEAQLEKSRLLSDRFSAERPKGSFSTLEIQRTEQGDSAMYLCASSPSPGQGISYTFGSGTRLTVV.

The chain combines TRBV10-3 with TRBJ1-3, with 9 positions matching TRBD1. The CDR3 length is 24 residues. Germline V lookup: CDR1 ENHRY, CDR2 SYGVKD. Losses at the gene ends were 0 bases for V and 2 bases for J; bases not matched to a gene: 26. CDR3 loop: CAISESYPSLVWDRVLFPGNTIYF. The CDR3, as DNA: TGTGCCATCAGTGAGTCGTATCCCAGTCTCGTTTGGGACAGGGTATTATTCCCTGGAAACACCATATATTTT.

CDR3 coding DNA: TGTGCCACCAGCAGGTCCAAGACAGGGCTAGGAGAGACCCAGTACTTC. Protein sequence: CATSRSKTGLGETQYF. The chain is built from TRBV15 and TRBJ2-5; 7 bases agree with TRBD1. J gave up 4 bases and V 3 bases, and 11 bases lay outside the gene matches. The CDR3 contains 16 residues. Germline assignment: CDR1 LNHNV and CDR2 YYDKDF (reference sequence).

The chain uses TRBV29-1 and TRBJ2-7; possible D gene TRBD2, 6 bases. Germline CDR1 is SQVTM and CDR2 is ANQGSEA. The CDR3 spans 14 residues. V lost 6 bases, J lost 4 bases, and 19 bases lay in between. The CDR3 DNA reads as TGCAGCGTAGGAGAGGGGCGGGGTAGGTACGAGCAGTACTTC. Protein product: CSVGEGRGRYEQYF.

A remark on this clone: The likely explanation is a read error, given a far larger clone one base away. Other DNA variants within this sample encode the same CDR3. The chain employs TRBV5-1 and TRBJ2-1; 9 bases fit TRBD2. There are 15 residues in the CDR3. CDR1 SGHRS and CDR2 YFSETQ come from the germline V gene. The CDR3, as DNA: TGCGCCAGCAGTTTGGTGGCTAGCGGGGACAATGAGCAGTTCTTC. Protein: CASSLVASGDNEQFF.

As to this clone: A much larger clone lies a single base off, so this may be a read error. The same CDR3 arises from other DNA sequences in this sample as well. The chain combines TRBV18 with TRBJ2-5, with D unresolved. The germline V gene has CDR1 KGHSH and CDR2 LQKENI. V was cut by 1 base and J by 5 bases, with 2 bases left in between. The CDR3 is made up of 11 amino acids. The CDR3 DNA follows: TGTGCCAGCTCACCACAGGAGACCCAGTACTTC. This sequence encodes CASSPQETQYF.

The rearrangement links TRBV7-7 to TRBJ2-2, with D possibly called TRBD1 or TRBD2 (5 bases each). CDR3 size: 13 residues. V was clipped by 1 base and J by 6 bases, with 6 bases between them. Germline assignment: CDR1 SSHAT and CDR2 FNYEAQ (reference sequence). The CDR3 nucleotides read TGTGCCAGCAGCTTAGGGGACCCCGGGGAGCTGTTTTTT. Translating gives CASSLGDPGELFF.

The genes are TRBV2 and TRBJ2-1, with a possible D match to TRBD1 (6 bases). V dropped 2 bases and J dropped 9 bases, with 11 bases sitting between them. This CDR3 contains 13 residues. From germline, CDR1 is SNHLY and CDR2 FYNNEI. The CDR3 DNA sequence: TGTGCCAGCAGTGAAACAGGGCGAGGTGAGCAGTTCTTC. Protein product: CASSETGRGEQFF.

This clone appeared a single time. This chain links TRBV6-5 with TRBJ1-4, with 9 bases aligning to TRBD1. The CDR3 length is 13 residues. Germline CDR1 and CDR2: MNHEY and SVGAGI. After removal of 6 bases from V and 4 bases from J, the junction contained 0 bases not matched to a gene. The CDR3 loop reads CASRTGGNEKLFF. CDR3 nucleotides: TGTGCCAGCAGGACAGGGGGTAATGAAAAACTGTTTTTT.